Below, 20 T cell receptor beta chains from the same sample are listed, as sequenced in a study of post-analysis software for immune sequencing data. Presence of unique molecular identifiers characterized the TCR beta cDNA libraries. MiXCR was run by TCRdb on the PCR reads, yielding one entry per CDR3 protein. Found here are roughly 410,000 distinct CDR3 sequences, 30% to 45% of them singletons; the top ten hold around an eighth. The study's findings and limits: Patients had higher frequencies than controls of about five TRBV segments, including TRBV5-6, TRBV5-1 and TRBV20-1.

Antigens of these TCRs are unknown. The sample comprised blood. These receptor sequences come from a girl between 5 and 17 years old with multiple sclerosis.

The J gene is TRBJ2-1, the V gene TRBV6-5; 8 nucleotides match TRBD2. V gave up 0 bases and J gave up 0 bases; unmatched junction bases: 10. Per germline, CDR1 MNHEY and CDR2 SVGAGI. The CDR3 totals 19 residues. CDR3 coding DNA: TGTGCCAGCAGTTACTCCTTTATCGGGGGGGTCGACTCCTACAATGAGCAGTTCTTC. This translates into CASSYSFIGGVDSYNEQFF.

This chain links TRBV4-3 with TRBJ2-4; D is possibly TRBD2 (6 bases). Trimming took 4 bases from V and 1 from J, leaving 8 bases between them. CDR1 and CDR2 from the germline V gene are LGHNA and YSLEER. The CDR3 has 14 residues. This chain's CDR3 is CASSPAGAKNIQYF. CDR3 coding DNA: TGCGCCAGCAGCCCCGCGGGGGCCAAAAACATTCAGTACTTC.

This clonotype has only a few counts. CDR3 residues: CASSEPTGPETQYF. The CDR3 bases are TGTGCCAGCAGTGAACCGACAGGCCCGGAGACCCAGTACTTC. The chain couples TRBV6-1 to TRBJ2-5; D may be TRBD1 (6 bases). The germline CDR1 and CDR2 sequences are MNHNS and SASEGT. V gave up 2 bases and J gave up 5 bases, with 12 bases separating them. This CDR3 is built from 14 residues.

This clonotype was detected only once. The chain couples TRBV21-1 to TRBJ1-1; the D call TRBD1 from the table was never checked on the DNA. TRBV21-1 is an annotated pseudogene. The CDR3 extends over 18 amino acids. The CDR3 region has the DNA TGTGCCAGCAGCAAAGATAGGACAGGGGGCATGGTTGGCACTGAAGCTTTCTTT. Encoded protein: CASSKDRTGGMVGTEAFF.

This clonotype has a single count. The CDR3 reads CASSAGTGELFF. The CDR3 DNA reads as TGTGCCAGCAGCGCGGGAACCGGGGAGCTGTTTTTT. The rearrangement joins TRBV12-3 or TRBV12-4 to TRBJ2-2, with D possibly being TRBD2 (6 bases). The V and J ends lost 6 bases and 5 bases respectively, with 7 bases between them. This CDR3 is 12 amino acids long.

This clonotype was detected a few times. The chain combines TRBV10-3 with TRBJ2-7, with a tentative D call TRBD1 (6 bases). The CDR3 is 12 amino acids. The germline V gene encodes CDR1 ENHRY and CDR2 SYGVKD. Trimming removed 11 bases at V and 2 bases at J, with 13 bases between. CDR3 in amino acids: CAAATGTYEQYF. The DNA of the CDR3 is TGTGCCGCAGCCACAGGGACCTACGAGCAGTACTTC.

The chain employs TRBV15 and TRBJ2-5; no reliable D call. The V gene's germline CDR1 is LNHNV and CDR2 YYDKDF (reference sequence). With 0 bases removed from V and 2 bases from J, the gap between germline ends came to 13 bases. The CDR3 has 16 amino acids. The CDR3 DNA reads TGTGCCACCAGCAGAGATCCGTATCCCCCTCAAGAGACCCAGTACTTC. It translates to CATSRDPYPPQETQYF.

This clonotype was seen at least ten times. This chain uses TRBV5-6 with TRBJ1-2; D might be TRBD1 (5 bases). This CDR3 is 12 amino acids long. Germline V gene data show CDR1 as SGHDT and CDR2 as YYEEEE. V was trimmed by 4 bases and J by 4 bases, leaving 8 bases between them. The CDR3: CASSLQGYGYTF. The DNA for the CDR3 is TGTGCCAGCAGCCTCCAGGGCTATGGCTACACCTTC. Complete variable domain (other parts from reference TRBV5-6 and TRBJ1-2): DAGVTQSPTHLIKTRGQQVTLRCSPKSGHDTVSWYQQALGQGPQFIFQYYEEEERQRGNFPDRFSGHQFPNYSSELNVNALLLGDSALYLCASSLQGYGYTFGSGTRLTVV.

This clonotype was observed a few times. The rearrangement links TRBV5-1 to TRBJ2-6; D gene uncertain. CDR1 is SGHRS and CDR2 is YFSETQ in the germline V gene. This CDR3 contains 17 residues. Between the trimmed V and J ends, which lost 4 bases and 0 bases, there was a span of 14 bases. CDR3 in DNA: TGCGCCAGCAGCCTCCAACCAGTGGTCTCTGGGGCCAACGTCCTGACTTTC. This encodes CASSLQPVVSGANVLTF. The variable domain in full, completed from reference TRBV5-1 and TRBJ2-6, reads KAGVTQTPRYLIKTRGQQVTLSCSPISGHRSVSWYQQTPGQGLQFLFEYFSETQRNKGNFPGRFSGRQFSNSRSEMNVSTLELGDSALYLCASSLQPVVSGANVLTFGAGSRLTVL.

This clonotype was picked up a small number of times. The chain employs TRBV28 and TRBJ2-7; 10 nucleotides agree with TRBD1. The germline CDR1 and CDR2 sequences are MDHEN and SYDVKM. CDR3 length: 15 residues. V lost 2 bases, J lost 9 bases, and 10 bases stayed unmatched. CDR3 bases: TGTGCCAGCAGTTTACTATCGGGACAGGGGAGCAGGCAGTACTTC. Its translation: CASSLLSGQGSRQYF.

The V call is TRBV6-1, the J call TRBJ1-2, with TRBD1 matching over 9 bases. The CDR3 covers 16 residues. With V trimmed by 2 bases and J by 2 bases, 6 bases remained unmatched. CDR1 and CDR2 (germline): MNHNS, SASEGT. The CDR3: CASSELQGAANYGYTF. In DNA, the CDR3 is TGTGCCAGCAGTGAACTACAGGGGGCGGCGAACTATGGCTACACCTTC.

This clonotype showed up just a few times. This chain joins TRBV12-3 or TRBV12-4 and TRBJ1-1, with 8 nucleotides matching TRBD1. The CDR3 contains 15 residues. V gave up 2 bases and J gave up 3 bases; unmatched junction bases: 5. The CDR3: CASSLNTGGDTEAFF. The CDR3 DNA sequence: TGTGCCAGCAGTTTAAATACAGGGGGGGACACTGAAGCTTTCTTT.

CDR3 in amino acids: CASSQDGPLNTEAFF. For the CDR3, the DNA is TGCGCCAGCAGCCAAGATGGCCCGCTGAACACTGAAGCTTTCTTT. The chain combines TRBV4-1 with TRBJ1-1; D is unclear. Trimming removed 0 bases from V and 0 bases from J, with 8 bases in between. CDR1 and CDR2 from the germline V gene are MGHRA and YSYEKL. The CDR3 runs to 15 residues.

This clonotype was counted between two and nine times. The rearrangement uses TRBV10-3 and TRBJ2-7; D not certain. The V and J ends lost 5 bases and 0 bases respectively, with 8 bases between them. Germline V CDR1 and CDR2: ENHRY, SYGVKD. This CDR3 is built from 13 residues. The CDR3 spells CAISSPFSYEQYF. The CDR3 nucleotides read TGTGCCATCAGTAGCCCCTTCTCCTACGAGCAGTACTTC.

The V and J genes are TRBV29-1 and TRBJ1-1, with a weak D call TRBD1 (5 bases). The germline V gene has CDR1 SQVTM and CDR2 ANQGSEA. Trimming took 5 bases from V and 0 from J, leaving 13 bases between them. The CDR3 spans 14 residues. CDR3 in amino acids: CSVSTGLMNTEAFF. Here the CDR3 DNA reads TGCAGCGTTAGCACGGGACTTATGAACACTGAAGCTTTCTTT.

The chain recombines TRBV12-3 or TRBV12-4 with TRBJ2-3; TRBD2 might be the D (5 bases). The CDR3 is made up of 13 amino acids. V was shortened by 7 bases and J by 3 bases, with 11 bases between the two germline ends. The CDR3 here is CASTIGETDTQYF. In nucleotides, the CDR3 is TGTGCCAGCACCATCGGGGAGACAGATACGCAGTATTTT.

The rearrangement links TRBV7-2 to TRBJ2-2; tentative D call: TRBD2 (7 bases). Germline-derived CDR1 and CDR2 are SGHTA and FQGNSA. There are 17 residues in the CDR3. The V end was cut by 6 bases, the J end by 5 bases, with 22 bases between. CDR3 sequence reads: CASSSGLGGPETGELFF. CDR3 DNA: TGTGCCAGCAGTTCTGGACTAGGGGGGCCCGAAACCGGGGAGCTGTTTTTT.

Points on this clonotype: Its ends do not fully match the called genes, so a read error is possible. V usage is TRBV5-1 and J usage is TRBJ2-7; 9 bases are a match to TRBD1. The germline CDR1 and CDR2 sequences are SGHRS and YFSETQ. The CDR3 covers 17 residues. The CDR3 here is CASSSTTITGGTYGQYF. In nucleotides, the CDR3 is TGCGCCAGCAGCTCAACTACAATCACAGGGGGCACCTACGGGCAGTACTTC.

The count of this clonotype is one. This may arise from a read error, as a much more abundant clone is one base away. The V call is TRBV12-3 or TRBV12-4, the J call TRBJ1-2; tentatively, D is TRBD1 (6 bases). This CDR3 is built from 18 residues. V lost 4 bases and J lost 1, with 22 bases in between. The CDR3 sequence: CASSSARTELTFNYGYTF. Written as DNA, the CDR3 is TGTGCCAGCAGTTCCGCCAGGACAGAACTTACCTTTAACTATGGCTACACCTTC.

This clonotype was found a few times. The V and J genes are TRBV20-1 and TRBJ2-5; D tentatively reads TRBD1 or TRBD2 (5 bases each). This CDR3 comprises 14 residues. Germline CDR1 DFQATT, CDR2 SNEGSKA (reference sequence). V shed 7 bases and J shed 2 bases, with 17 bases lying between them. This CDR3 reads CSVLDPGAQETQYF. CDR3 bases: TGCAGTGTTCTTGATCCCGGGGCACAAGAGACCCAGTACTTC.